These 9 T cell receptor beta chains originate from one sample sequenced in a study of T cells after yellow fever vaccination. Each CDR3 protein is one row after TCRdb ran MiXCR on the 5' RACE reads. The table has under 350,000 distinct CDR3 sequences, about 4% seen once; the top ten hold under 30%. The sample here was PBMCs, taken 5 days after the yellow fever booster vaccination. Receptors were obtained from a young man who received the YFV17D yellow fever vaccine.

This clonotype was detected only a few times. V gene TRBV6-2 or TRBV6-3 combines with J gene TRBJ2-3; 13 bases fit TRBD2. After removal of 7 bases from V and 6 bases from J, the junction contained 7 bases not matched to a gene. Looked up from germline, CDR1 is MNHEY and CDR2 is SVGEGT. The CDR3 length is 15 residues. The chain's CDR3 is CASTGTSGAKDTQYF. The CDR3 coding sequence is TGTGCCAGCACCGGGACTAGCGGGGCTAAGGATACGCAGTATTTT.

This clonotype was picked up a small number of times. The rearrangement uses TRBV25-1 and TRBJ2-3; 7 nucleotides align to TRBD2. Germline V gene data show CDR1 as MGHDK and CDR2 as SYGVNS. Losses at the gene ends were 5 bases for V and 2 bases for J; bases not matched to a gene: 4. The CDR3 is 14 residues long. The CDR3 spells CASSTSEVTDTQYF. CDR3 nucleotide sequence: TGTGCCAGCAGTACTAGCGAGGTCACAGATACGCAGTATTTT.

This clonotype was seen a handful of times. The chain has TRBV7-9 and TRBJ1-1; D call uncertain. The CDR3 is 17 residues long. Germline values: CDR1 SEHNR, CDR2 FQNEAQ (reference sequence). Trimming left V 1 base short and J 0 bases short, with 15 bases between. Here the CDR3 DNA reads TGTGCCAGCAGCTTAGGACGGGCGGGTTATCTGAACACTGAAGCTTTCTTT. Encoded protein: CASSLGRAGYLNTEAFF.

The rearrangement links TRBV15 to TRBJ1-5, with unresolved D. There are 13 residues in the CDR3. Germline V gives CDR1 LNHNV, CDR2 YYDKDF (reference sequence). Trimming shortened V by 0 bases and J by 4 bases, and 4 bases separated the two germline ends. The CDR3 region is CATSRDTNQPQHF. Here the CDR3 DNA reads TGTGCCACCAGCAGAGATACTAATCAGCCCCAGCATTTT.

The chain uses TRBV5-1 and TRBJ2-1; 14 positions match TRBD2. Germline V gives CDR1 SGHRS, CDR2 YFSETQ. The V gene end was trimmed by 0 bases and the J gene end by 9 bases; junction bases not matched to a gene: 8. CDR3 length: 17 residues. CDR3 region: CASSLGGLAGGQGEQFF. The CDR3 DNA reads as TGCGCCAGCAGCTTGGGAGGACTAGCGGGGGGCCAGGGTGAGCAGTTCTTC.

This clonotype was picked up a small number of times. V is TRBV6-5 and J is TRBJ1-2; no clear D. The CDR3 spans 15 residues. V dropped 6 bases and J dropped 0 bases, with 14 bases sitting between them. The V gene's germline CDR1 is MNHEY and CDR2 SVGAGI. CDR3 region: CASRPSPGSNYGYTF. CDR3 bases: TGTGCCAGCAGACCCTCCCCGGGTTCTAACTATGGCTACACCTTC.

V usage is TRBV5-1 and J usage is TRBJ1-6; D is unresolved. Germline loops: CDR1 SGHRS, CDR2 YFSETQ. The CDR3 totals 16 residues. Trimming stripped 3 bases from V and 0 bases from J, with 10 bases between. CDR3: CASSSRTDSYNSPLHF. The CDR3 nucleotides read TGCGCCAGCAGCTCGCGGACGGACTCCTATAATTCACCCCTCCACTTT. The whole variable domain, remainder taken from reference TRBV5-1 and TRBJ1-6, is KAGVTQTPRYLIKTRGQQVTLSCSPISGHRSVSWYQQTPGQGLQFLFEYFSETQRNKGNFPGRFSGRQFSNSRSEMNVSTLELGDSALYLCASSSRTDSYNSPLHFGNGTRLTVT.

This clonotype has ten or more counts. This sequence joins TRBV11-1 and TRBJ2-3; D may be TRBD1 (6 bases). Germline values: CDR1 SGHAT, CDR2 FQDESV (reference sequence). This CDR3 has 15 amino acids. V was cut by 3 bases and J by 2 bases, with 12 bases left in between. The CDR3 loop reads CASSFPTGSTDTQYF. The CDR3 nucleotides read TGTGCCAGCAGCTTTCCCACAGGGTCCACAGATACGCAGTATTTT.

This clonotype was found a few times. The chain joins TRBV20-1 to TRBJ2-3, with D possibly matching TRBD2 (5 bases). Germline V gives CDR1 DFQATT, CDR2 SNEGSKA (reference sequence). This CDR3 is built from 15 residues. Trimming shortened V by 8 bases and J by 7 bases, and 25 bases separated the two germline ends. Here the CDR3 DNA reads TGCAGTTCTCAAACGAGGGCCTCGGACCTACATACGCAGTATTTT. As protein: CSSQTRASDLHTQYF.